This is a list of T cell receptor beta chains from one sample in a study of T cell repertoires in cytomegalovirus infection. One entry per CDR3 protein results from TCRdb running MiXCR on the reads. The data contain 300,000 or so distinct CDR3 sequences, around 10% of them singletons. Sequencing was done on a sample of PBMCs. The receptors originated from a human donor in good health (CMV status not recorded). Some clones in this sample may be carry-over from other donors' samples. CDR3s include the opening cysteine and the closing phenylalanine or tryptophan. D genes are given only for firm matches. Expanded clones are given a class, and other clones once, few, many or no size at all.

TRBJ2-3,-,TRBV5-6,many,CASSFQPAATDTQYF,TGTGCCAGCAGCTTCCAGCCTGCCGCCACAGATACGCAGTATTTT
TRBJ1-1,-,TRBV15,-,CATSRDPEGWTEAFF,TGTGCCACCAGCAGAGATCCCGAGGGCTGGACTGAAGCTTTCTTT
TRBJ2-1,TRBD1,TRBV5-4,-,CASSLYGTGGPEQFF,TGTGCCAGCAGCTTGTATGGGACAGGGGGCCCTGAGCAGTTCTTC
TRBJ1-4,-,TRBV12-3/TRBV12-4,many,CASLNRDPLAEKLFF,TGTGCCAGCCTGAACCGGGACCCCCTCGCGGAAAAACTGTTTTTT
TRBJ1-1,TRBD1,TRBV20-1,many,CSARGQGGTMNTEAFF,TGCAGTGCTAGGGGACAGGGGGGTACAATGAACACTGAAGCTTTCTTT
TRBJ1-2,-,TRBV29-1,-,CSALPRGRYYGYTF,TGCAGCGCACTTCCCCGGGGGCGATACTATGGCTACACCTTC
TRBJ2-2,TRBD2,TRBV4-2,few,CASSQEASGGSTGELFF,TGTGCCAGCAGCCAAGAAGCTAGCGGGGGGTCGACCGGGGAGCTGTTTTTT
TRBJ2-7,-,TRBV7-9,-,CASSLNNYEQYF,TGTGCCAGCAGCTTAAACAACTACGAGCAGTACTTC
TRBJ1-1,-,TRBV5-1,many,CASSITEPNTEAFF,TGCGCCAGCAGCATAACAGAGCCGAACACTGAAGCTTTCTTT
TRBJ1-6,-,TRBV6-2/TRBV6-3,many,CASRFEYNSPLHF,TGTGCCAGCAGATTTGAATATAATTCACCCCTCCACTTT
TRBJ1-1,-,TRBV20-1,-,CSARDYRVVNTEAFF,TGCAGTGCTAGGGATTACAGGGTCGTGAACACTGAAGCTTTCTTT
TRBJ2-5,-,TRBV20-1,many,CSASVVYQETQYF,TGCAGTGCTAGTGTAGTTTACCAAGAGACCCAGTACTTC
TRBJ2-1,TRBD2,TRBV27,-,CASSLTGTSVHEQFF,TGTGCCAGCAGTTTAACCGGGACTAGCGTGCATGAGCAGTTCTTC
TRBJ2-3,-,TRBV20-1,many,CSARKDTQYF,TGCAGTGCTAGAAAAGATACGCAGTATTTT
TRBJ2-1,-,TRBV9,many,CASSGNTVDEQFF,TGTGCCAGCAGCGGAAATACGGTGGATGAGCAGTTCTTC
TRBJ2-1,TRBD1,TRBV6-4,many,CASSNLGQGPNEQFF,TGTGCCAGCAGTAACCTGGGACAGGGCCCCAATGAGCAGTTCTTC
TRBJ2-3,TRBD2,TRBV20-1,-,CSASPPRGGVTDTQYF,TGCAGTGCTAGCCCCCCCCGGGGGGGCGTGACAGATACGCAGTATTTT
TRBJ1-1,-,TRBV28,many,CASNGGLVTEAFF,TGTGCCAGCAACGGGGGATTGGTCACTGAAGCTTTCTTT
TRBJ1-1,-,TRBV19,many,CASVMRDPNTEAFF,TGTGCCAGTGTAATGAGGGACCCGAACACTGAAGCTTTCTTT
TRBJ1-1,TRBD1,TRBV19,-,CASSHRTGKIMNTEAFF,TGTGCCAGTAGTCATCGGACAGGGAAAATTATGAACACTGAAGCTTTCTTT
TRBJ2-5,-,TRBV20-1,many,CSAPQLTSFGETQYF,TGCAGTGCTCCCCAGCTCACATCCTTCGGGGAGACCCAGTACTTC
TRBJ2-3,-,TRBV6-4,-,CASSASYFTDTQYF,TGTGCCAGCAGTGCTTCCTACTTCACAGATACGCAGTATTTT
TRBJ2-1,TRBD1,TRBV7-2,many,CASTLGTGAYNEQFF,TGTGCCAGCACCCTCGGGACAGGGGCCTACAATGAGCAGTTCTTC
TRBJ2-5,-,TRBV27,many,CASRSGLPAQETQYF,TGTGCCAGCAGGTCAGGGTTACCGGCCCAAGAGACCCAGTACTTC
TRBJ2-2,-,TRBV20-1,many,CSATRGYANTGELFF,TGCAGTGCTACCCGGGGGTACGCGAACACCGGGGAGCTGTTTTTT
TRBJ1-4,-,TRBV10-3,many,CAISGVGSEKLFF,TGTGCCATCAGTGGAGTAGGGTCCGAAAAACTGTTTTTT
TRBJ2-1,-,TRBV20-1,-,CSASQQGGKDNEQFF,TGCAGTGCATCTCAACAGGGGGGGAAGGACAATGAGCAGTTCTTC
TRBJ1-3,TRBD1,TRBV10-3,few,CATSGTGENTIYF,TGTGCCACCTCCGGGACAGGGGAAAACACCATATATTTT
TRBJ2-7,-,TRBV5-5,many,CASSLNWAPDYEQYF,TGTGCCAGCAGCTTGAACTGGGCCCCGGACTACGAGCAGTACTTC
TRBJ1-2,-,TRBV2,many,CASSRMQGNGYTF,TGTGCCAGCAGTCGGATGCAGGGAAATGGCTACACCTTC
TRBJ1-4,-,TRBV6-5,few,CASSSGDTTNEKLFF,TGTGCCAGCTCTTCAGGCGATACAACTAATGAAAAACTGTTTTTT